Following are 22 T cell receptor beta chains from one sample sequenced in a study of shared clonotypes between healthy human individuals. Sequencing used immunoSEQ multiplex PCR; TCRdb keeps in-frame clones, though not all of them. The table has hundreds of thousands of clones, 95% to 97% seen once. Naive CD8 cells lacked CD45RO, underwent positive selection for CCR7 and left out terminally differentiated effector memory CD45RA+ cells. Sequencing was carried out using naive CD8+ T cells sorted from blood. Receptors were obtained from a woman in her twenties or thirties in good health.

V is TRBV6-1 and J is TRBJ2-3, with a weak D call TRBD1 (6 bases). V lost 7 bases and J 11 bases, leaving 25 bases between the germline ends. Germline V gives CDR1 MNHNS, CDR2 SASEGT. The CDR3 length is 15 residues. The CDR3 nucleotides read TGTGCCAGCAAATTCGAATCGACCGGGACCAGGGGGCAGTATTTT. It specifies CASKFESTGTRGQYF.

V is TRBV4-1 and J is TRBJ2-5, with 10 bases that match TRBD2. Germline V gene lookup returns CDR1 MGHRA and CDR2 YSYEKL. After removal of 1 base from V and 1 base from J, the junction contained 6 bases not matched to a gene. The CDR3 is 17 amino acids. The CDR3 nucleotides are TGCGCCAGCAGCCAAGGATTCGGACTAGCGGTCCAAGAGACCCAGTACTTC. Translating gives CASSQGFGLAVQETQYF.

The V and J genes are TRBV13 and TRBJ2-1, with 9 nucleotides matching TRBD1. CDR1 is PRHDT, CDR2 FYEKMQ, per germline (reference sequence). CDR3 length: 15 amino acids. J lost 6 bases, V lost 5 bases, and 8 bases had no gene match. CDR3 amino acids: CASSPAGTGSNEQFF. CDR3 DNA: TGTGCCAGCAGCCCCGCCGGGACAGGGTCCAATGAGCAGTTCTTC.

The CDR3 DNA follows: TGTGCCAGCAGTCAACGGACAGACTACAGCTCCTACGAGCAGTACTTC. This codes for CASSQRTDYSSYEQYF. The rearrangement links TRBV28 to TRBJ2-7; possibly TRBD1 for D (6 bases). Germline V gene data show CDR1 as MDHEN and CDR2 as SYDVKM. CDR3 length: 16 residues. V was clipped by 5 bases and J by 0 bases, with 17 bases between them. Filled out from reference TRBV28 and TRBJ2-7, the complete variable domain reads DVKVTQSSRYLVKRTGEKVFLECVQDMDHENMFWYRQDPGLGLRLIYFSYDVKMKEKGDIPEGYSVSREKKERFSLILESASTNQTSMYLCASSQRTDYSSYEQYFGPGTRLTVT.

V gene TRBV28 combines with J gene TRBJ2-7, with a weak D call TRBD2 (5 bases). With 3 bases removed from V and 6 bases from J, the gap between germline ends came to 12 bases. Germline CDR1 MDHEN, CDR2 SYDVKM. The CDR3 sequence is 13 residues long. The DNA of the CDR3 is TGTGCCAGCAGTTTGGGCCGGACTCTCGAGCAGTACTTC. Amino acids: CASSLGRTLEQYF. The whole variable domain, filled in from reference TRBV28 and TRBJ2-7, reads DVKVTQSSRYLVKRTGEKVFLECVQDMDHENMFWYRQDPGLGLRLIYFSYDVKMKEKGDIPEGYSVSREKKERFSLILESASTNQTSMYLCASSLGRTLEQYFGPGTRLTVT.

The CDR3 DNA follows: TGTGCCAGCAGCCAAGAAGTGGGACTAGCAGACGAGCAGTACTTC. This gives the protein CASSQEVGLADEQYF. The chain has TRBV4-2 and TRBJ2-7; 9 nucleotides agree with TRBD2. Germline CDR1 LGHNA, CDR2 YNFKEQ. V lost 0 bases and J lost 5; bases outside the gene matches: 5. The CDR3 is 15 residues long.

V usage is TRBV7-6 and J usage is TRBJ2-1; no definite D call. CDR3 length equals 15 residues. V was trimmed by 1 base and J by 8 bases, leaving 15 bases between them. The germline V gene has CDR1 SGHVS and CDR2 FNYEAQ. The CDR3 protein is CASSLGNSRRDEQFF. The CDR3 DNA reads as TGTGCCAGCAGCTTAGGCAACAGCCGTAGGGATGAGCAGTTCTTC.

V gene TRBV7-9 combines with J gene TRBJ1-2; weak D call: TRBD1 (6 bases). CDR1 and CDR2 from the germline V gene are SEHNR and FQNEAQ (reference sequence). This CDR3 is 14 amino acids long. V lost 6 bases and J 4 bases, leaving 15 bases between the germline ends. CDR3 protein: CASRPGHSGYGYTF. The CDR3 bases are TGTGCCAGCAGACCGGGACATTCGGGCTATGGCTACACCTTC.

The CDR3 region is CASSVVEGAADTQYF. The DNA for the CDR3 is TGTGCCAGCAGCGTAGTTGAGGGCGCTGCAGATACGCAGTATTTT. The chain carries TRBV9 and TRBJ2-3; tentative D call: TRBD2 (5 bases). The CDR3 is 15 residues long. The V and J ends lost 0 bases and 4 bases respectively, with 12 bases between them. Germline-derived CDR1 and CDR2 are SGDLS and YYNGEE.

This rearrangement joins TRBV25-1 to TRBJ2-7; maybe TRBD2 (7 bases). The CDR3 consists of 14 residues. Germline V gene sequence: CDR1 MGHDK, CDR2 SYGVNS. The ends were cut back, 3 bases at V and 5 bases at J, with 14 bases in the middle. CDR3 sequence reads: CASSEVAGAHEQYF. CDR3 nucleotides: TGTGCCAGCAGTGAGGTGGCGGGGGCCCACGAGCAGTACTTC.

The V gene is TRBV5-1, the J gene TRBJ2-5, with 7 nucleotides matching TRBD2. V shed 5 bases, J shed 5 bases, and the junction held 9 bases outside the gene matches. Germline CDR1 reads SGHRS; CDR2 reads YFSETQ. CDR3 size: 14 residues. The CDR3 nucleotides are TGCGCCAGCAGGCGGACGACTAGCTTGGAGACCCAGTACTTC. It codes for CASRRTTSLETQYF.

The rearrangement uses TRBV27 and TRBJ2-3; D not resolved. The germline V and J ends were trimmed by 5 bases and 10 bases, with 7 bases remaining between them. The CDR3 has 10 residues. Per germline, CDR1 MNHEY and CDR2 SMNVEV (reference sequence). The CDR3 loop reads CASSLRPQYF. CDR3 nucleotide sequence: TGTGCCAGCAGTCTACGTCCGCAGTATTTT.

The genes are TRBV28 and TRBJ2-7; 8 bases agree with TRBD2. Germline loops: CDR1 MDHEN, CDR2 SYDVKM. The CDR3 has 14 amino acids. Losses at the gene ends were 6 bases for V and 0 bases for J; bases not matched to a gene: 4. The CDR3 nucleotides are TGTGCCAGCAGGGCCAGCGGGGGCTCCTACGAGCAGTACTTC. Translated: CASRASGGSYEQYF.

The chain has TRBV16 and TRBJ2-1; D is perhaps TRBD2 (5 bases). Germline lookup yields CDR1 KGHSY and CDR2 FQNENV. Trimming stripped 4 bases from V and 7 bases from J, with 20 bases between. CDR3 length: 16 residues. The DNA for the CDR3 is TGTGCCAGCAGCCCCGGGTGGGAGCCCGCGGGTAATGAGCAGTTCTTC. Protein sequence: CASSPGWEPAGNEQFF.

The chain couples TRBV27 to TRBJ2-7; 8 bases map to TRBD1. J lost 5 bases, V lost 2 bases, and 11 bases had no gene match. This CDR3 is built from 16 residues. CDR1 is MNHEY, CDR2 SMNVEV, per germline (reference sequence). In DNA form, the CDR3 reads TGTGCCAGCAGTTTACACCCAGGGGGCGCATCTGACGAGCAGTACTTC. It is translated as CASSLHPGGASDEQYF.

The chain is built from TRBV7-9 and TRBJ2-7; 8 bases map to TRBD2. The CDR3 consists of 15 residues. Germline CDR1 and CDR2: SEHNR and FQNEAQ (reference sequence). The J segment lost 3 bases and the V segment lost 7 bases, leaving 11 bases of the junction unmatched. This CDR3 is CASNHRGGSLYEQYF. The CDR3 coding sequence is TGTGCCAGCAACCACCGGGGGGGTAGCCTCTACGAGCAGTACTTC.

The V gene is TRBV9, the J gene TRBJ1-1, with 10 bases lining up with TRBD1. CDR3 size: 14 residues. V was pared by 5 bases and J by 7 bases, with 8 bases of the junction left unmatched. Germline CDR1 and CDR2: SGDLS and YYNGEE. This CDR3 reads CASRGPGTGVEAFF. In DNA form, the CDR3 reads TGTGCCAGCAGAGGTCCCGGGACAGGGGTTGAAGCTTTCTTT.

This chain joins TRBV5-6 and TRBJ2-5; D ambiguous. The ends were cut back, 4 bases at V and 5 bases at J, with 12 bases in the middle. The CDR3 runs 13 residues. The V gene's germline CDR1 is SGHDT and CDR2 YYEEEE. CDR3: CASSPSGWETQYF. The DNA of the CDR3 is TGTGCCAGCAGCCCCTCCGGCTGGGAGACCCAGTACTTC. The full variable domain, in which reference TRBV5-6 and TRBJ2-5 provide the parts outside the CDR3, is DAGVTQSPTHLIKTRGQQVTLRCSPKSGHDTVSWYQQALGQGPQFIFQYYEEEERQRGNFPDRFSGHQFPNYSSELNVNALLLGDSALYLCASSPSGWETQYFGPGTRLLVL.

The CDR3: CASSSRQNTGELFF. CDR3 sequence (DNA): TGCGCCAGCAGCTCTCGACAGAACACCGGGGAGCTGTTTTTT. The chain joins TRBV5-1 to TRBJ2-2, with D unresolved. Germline values: CDR1 SGHRS, CDR2 YFSETQ. This CDR3 spans 14 amino acids. V shed 3 bases and J shed 1 base, with 7 bases lying between them.

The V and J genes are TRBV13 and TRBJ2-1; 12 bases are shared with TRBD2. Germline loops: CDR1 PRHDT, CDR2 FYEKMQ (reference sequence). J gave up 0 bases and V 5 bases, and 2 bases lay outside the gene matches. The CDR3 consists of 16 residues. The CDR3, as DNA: TGTGCCAGCAGCGAGACTAGCGGGAGCTCCTACAATGAGCAGTTCTTC. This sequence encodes CASSETSGSSYNEQFF.

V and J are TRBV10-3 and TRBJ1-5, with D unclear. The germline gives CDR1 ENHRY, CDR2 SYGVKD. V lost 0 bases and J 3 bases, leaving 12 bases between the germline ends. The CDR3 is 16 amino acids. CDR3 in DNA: TGTGCCATCAGTGAGTCGCAAGGGATTGACAATCAGCCCCAGCATTTT. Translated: CAISESQGIDNQPQHF.

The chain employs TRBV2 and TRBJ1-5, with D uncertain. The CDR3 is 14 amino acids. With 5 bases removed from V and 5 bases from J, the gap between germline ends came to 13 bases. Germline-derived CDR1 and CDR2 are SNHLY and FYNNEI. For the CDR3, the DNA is TGTGCCAGCAGTCCGCCTGGGGATCATCAGCCCCAGCATTTT. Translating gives CASSPPGDHQPQHF.